The clone carrying this TCR beta chain was counted between two and nine times. No antigen is known for it. The read halts 3 residues ahead of the CDR3 end, with the missing end drawn from the germline J gene. All CVID subjects were on immunoglobulin replacement for at least one year. This sample was included in a study of T cell clonality in common variable immunodeficiency. Study findings and constraints: In common variable immunodeficiency, TCR beta chains reportedly carried fewer deletions and N-nucleotide insertions. Fewer TCRbeta clones were shared among CVID subjects than controls.

The data were produced by immunoSEQ multiplex PCR, yet TCRdb's version contains in-frame clones alone and is incomplete. Listed here are about 19,000 clones without any singletons, the top ten holding more than 20%. V lost 3 bases and J 3 bases, leaving 8 bases between the germline ends. The CDR3 sequence is 12 residues long. The germline V gene encodes CDR1 GTSNPN and CDR2 SVGIG (reference sequence). This clonotype originated in a human donor with common variable immunodeficiency. V usage is TRBV30 and J usage is TRBJ1-2; the D is unclear. The sample was peripheral blood mononuclear cells. The sequenced part of the CDR3 DNA is TGTGCCTGGAGGCCCAGAGACTATGGC. It is translated as CAWRPRDYG. The CDR3, in full, reads CAWRPRDYGYTF.